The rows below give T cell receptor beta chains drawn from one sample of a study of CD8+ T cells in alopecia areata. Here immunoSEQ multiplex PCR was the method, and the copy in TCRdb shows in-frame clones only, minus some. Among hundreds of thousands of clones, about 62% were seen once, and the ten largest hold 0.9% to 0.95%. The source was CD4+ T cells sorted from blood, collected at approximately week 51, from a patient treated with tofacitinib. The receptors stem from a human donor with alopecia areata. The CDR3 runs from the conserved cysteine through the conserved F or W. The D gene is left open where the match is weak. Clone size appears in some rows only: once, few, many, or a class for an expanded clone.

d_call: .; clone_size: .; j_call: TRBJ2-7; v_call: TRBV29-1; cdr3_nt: TGCAGCGCTCGGAGGGACTCCTACGAGCAGTACTTC; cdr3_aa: CSARRDSYEQYF
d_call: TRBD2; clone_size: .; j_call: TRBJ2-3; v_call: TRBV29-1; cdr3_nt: TGCAGCGTCGAGACTAGCGGGGGCACGACAGATACGCAGTATTTT; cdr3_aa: CSVETSGGTTDTQYF
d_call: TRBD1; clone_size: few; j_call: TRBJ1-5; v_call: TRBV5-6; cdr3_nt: TGTGCCAGCAGGGAGGGACAGGGCAATCAGCCCCAGCATTTT; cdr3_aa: CASREGQGNQPQHF
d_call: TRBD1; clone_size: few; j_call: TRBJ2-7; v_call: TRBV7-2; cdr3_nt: TGTGCCAGCAGCTTAGGTTTCGGACAGGGGGACTACGAGCAGTACTTC; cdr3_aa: CASSLGFGQGDYEQYF
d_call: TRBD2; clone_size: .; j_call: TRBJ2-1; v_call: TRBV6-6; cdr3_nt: TGTGCCAGCAGTTACCCGATGAATAGCGGGGGGCCGTTCTTC; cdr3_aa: CASSYPMNSGGPFF
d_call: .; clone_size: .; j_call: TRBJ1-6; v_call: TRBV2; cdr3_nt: TGTGCCAGCACACGTTCGAGCAGGGGTAATTCACCCCTCCACTTT; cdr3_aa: CASTRSSRGNSPLHF
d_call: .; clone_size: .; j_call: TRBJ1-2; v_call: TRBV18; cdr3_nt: TGTGCCAGCTCACCAGAGCGAACGGGGGATACTTATGGCTACACCTTC; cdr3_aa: CASSPERTGDTYGYTF
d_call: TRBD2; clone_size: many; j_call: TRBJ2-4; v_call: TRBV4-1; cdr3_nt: TGCGCCAGCAGCCAGGGATTGCTAGCGGGGGGGCGAGGTAACATTCAGTACTTC; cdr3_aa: CASSQGLLAGGRGNIQYF
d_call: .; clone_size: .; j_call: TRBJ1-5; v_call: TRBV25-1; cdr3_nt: TGTGCCAGCAGCGCTCCGGGGAATAGCAATCAGCCCCAGCATTTT; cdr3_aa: CASSAPGNSNQPQHF
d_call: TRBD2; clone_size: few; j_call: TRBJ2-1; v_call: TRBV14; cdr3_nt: TGTGCCAGCAGCCAAGATCCGACTAGCGGGGGGGCAGAAAGCTCCTACAATGAGCAGTTCTTC; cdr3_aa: CASSQDPTSGGAESSYNEQFF
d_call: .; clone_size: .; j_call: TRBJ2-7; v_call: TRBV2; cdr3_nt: TGTGCCAGCAGCGAACTCTCCTACGAGCAGTACTTC; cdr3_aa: CASSELSYEQYF
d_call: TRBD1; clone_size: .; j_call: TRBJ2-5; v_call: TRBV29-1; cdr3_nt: TGCAGCGTAGACAGGGCGAGACAAGAGACCCAGTACTTC; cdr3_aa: CSVDRARQETQYF
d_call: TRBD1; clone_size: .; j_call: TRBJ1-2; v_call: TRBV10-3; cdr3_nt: TGTGCCATCAGGAGACAGGGGTATGGCTACACCTTC; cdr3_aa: CAIRRQGYGYTF
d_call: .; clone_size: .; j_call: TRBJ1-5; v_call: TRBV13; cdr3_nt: TGTGCCAGCAGCTTAGGCAGGGAGGATCAGCCCCAGCATTTT; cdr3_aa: CASSLGREDQPQHF
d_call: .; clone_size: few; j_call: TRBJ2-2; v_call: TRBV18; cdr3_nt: TGTGCCAGCTCCACGGGGTCCAACACCGGGGAGCTGTTTTTT; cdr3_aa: CASSTGSNTGELFF
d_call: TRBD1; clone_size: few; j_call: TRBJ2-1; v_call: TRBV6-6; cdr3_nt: TGTGCCAGCAGTTCCCCGGGACAGGGGGCCGGTGAGCAGTTCTTC; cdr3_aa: CASSSPGQGAGEQFF
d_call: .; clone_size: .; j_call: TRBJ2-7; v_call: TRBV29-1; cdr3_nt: TGCAGCGTTCTTCGATCCCCCCACGAGCAGTACTTC; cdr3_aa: CSVLRSPHEQYF
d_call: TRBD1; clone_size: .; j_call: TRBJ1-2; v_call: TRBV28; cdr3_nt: TGTGCCAGCAGACCATCAGGGGGGGCTGGCTACACCTTC; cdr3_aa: CASRPSGGAGYTF
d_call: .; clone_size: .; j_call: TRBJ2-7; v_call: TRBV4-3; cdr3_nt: TGCGCCAGCAGCCAAGACTCAGCCTCCTACGAGCAGTACTTC; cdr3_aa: CASSQDSASYEQYF
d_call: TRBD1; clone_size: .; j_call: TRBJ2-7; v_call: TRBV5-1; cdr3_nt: TGCGCCAGCAGCATCCAGGGACAGCGAGTAACCGAGCAGTACTTC; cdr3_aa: CASSIQGQRVTEQYF
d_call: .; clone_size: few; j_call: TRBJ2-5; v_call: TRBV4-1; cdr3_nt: TGCGCCAGCACCGCTTGGGACCGGAACCAAGAGACCCAGTACTTC; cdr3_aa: CASTAWDRNQETQYF
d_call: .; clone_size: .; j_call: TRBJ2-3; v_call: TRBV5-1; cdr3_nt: TGCGCCAGCAGCTTGGGGGATTTAACAGATACGCAGTATTTT; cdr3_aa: CASSLGDLTDTQYF
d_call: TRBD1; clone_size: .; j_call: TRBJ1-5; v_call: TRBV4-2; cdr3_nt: TGTGCCAGCAGCCAAGATTCGGGACAGGGAAGGGGCAATCAGCCCCAGCATTTT; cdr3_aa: CASSQDSGQGRGNQPQHF
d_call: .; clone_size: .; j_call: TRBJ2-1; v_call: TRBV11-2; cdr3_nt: TGTGCCAGCAGCTTAGTGGGCAATGAGCAGTTCTTC; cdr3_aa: CASSLVGNEQFF
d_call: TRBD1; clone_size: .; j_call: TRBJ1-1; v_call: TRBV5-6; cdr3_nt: TGTGCCAGCACCCTGGACAGGGGGACTGAAGCTTTCTTT; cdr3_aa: CASTLDRGTEAFF
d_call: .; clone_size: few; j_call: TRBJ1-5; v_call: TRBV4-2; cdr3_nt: TGTGCCAGCAGCCCCGGCCGAGACAGCAATCAGCCCCAGCATTTT; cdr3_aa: CASSPGRDSNQPQHF
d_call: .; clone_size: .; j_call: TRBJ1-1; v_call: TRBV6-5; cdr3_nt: TGTGCCAGCAGTTACACAGGGACGTACACTGAAGCTTTCTTT; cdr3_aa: CASSYTGTYTEAFF
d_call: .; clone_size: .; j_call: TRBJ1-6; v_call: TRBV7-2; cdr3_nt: TGTGCCAGCAGCTATTGGGGGAATAATTCACCCCTCCACTTT; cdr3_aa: CASSYWGNNSPLHF
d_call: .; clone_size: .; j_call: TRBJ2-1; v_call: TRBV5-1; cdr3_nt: TGCGCCAGCAGCTTGCTGGGAAATGAGCAGTTCTTC; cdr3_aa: CASSLLGNEQFF
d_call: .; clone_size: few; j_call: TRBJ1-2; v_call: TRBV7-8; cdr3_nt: TGTGCCAGCAGCCTGACGGACTCTAGGGGCTACACCTTC; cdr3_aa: CASSLTDSRGYTF
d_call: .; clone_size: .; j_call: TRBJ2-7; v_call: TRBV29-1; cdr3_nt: TGCAGCGTTGAAGCTCGAGAGACAGGTAGATACGAGCAGTACTTC; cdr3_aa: CSVEARETGRYEQYF
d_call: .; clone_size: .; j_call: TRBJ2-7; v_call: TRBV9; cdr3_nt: TGTGCCAGCAGCGTAGACGGTTCGCTATCCTACGAGCAGTACTTC; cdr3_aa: CASSVDGSLSYEQYF
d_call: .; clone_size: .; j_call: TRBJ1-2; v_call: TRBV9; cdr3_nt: TGTGCCAGCAGCGTCGGATGGGACTATGGCTACACCTTC; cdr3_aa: CASSVGWDYGYTF
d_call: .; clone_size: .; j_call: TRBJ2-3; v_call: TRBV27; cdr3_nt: TGTGCCAGCAGTTTCCCCACAGATACGCAGTATTTT; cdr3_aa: CASSFPTDTQYF
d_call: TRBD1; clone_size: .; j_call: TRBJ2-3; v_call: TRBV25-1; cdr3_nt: TGTGCCAGCAGTGAAATCAGGGGACAGGGTCAATTGGATACGCAGTATTTT; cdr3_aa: CASSEIRGQGQLDTQYF
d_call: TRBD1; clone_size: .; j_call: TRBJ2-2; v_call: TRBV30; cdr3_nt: TGTGCCTCCGGACAGGGGGGCACCGGGGAGCTGTTTTTT; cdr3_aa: CASGQGGTGELFF
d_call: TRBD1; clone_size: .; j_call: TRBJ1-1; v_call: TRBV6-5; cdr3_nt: TGTGCCAGCATGTACGACAGGGACACTGAAGCTTTCTTT; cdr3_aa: CASMYDRDTEAFF
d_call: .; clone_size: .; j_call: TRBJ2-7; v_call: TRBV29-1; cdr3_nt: TGCAGCGTTGAAGCATCGGGAACGTACGAGCAGTACTTC; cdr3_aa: CSVEASGTYEQYF
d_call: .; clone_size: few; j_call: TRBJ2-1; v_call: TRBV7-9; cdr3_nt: TGTGCCAGCGAACTCCGACCGGACTCCTACAATGAGCAGTTCTTC; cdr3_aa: CASELRPDSYNEQFF
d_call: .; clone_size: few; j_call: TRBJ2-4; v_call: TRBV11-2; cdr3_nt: TGTGCCAGCAGCGTGGACAGACAAAACATTCAGTACTTC; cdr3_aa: CASSVDRQNIQYF
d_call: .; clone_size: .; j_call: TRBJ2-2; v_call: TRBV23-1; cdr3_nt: TGCGCCAGCAGTCCTTCCGGGACCAACACCGGGGAGCTGTTTTTT; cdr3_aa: CASSPSGTNTGELFF
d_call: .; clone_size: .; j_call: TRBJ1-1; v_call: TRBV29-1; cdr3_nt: TGCAGCGTTTGGGGCACTGAAGCTTTCTTT; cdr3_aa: CSVWGTEAFF
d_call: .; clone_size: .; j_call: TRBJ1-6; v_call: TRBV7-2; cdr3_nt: TGTGCCACCTCGGGGGCTGGAACCCTCCACTTT; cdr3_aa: CATSGAGTLHF
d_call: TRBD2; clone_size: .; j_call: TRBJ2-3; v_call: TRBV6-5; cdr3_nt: TGTGCCAGCAGTTACCCCGGACTAGGCACAGATACGCAGTATTTT; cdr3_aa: CASSYPGLGTDTQYF
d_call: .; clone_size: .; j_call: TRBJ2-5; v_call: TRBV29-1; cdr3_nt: TGCAGCGTTGGAAAAAATTTGAGGGAGACCCAGTACTTC; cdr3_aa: CSVGKNLRETQYF
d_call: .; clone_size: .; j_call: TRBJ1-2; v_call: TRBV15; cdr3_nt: TGTGCCACCAGCAGAGATTTAGTGGAGGGCTACACCTTC; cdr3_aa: CATSRDLVEGYTF
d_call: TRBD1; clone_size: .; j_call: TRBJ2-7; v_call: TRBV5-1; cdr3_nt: TGCGCCAGCAGCTCCGATGGTTTGGGACAGTCCTACGAGCAGTACTTC; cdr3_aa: CASSSDGLGQSYEQYF
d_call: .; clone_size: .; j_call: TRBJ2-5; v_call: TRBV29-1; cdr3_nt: TGCAGCGTTGACCCAGGGGGGGACTTC; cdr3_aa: CSVDPGGDF
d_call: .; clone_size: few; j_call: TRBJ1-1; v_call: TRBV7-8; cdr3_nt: TGTGCCAGCAGCTTCCAGAAGGACAGTGAAGCTTTCTTT; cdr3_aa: CASSFQKDSEAFF
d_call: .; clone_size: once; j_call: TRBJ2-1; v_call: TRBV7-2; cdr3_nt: TGTGCCAGCAGCTTAGTGTTTGGCCGCGCCCATGAGCAGTTCTTC; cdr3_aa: CASSLVFGRAHEQFF
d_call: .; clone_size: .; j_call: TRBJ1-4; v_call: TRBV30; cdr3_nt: TGTGCCTGGAAACGACGTGGGGGTGAAAAACTGTTTTTT; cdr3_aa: CAWKRRGGEKLFF
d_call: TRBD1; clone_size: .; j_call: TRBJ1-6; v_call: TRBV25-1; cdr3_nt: TGTGCCAGCAGTGGCGACAGGGTTTCGCCCCTCCACTTT; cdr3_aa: CASSGDRVSPLHF
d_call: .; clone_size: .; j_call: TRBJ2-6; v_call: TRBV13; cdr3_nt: TGTGCCAGCAGACGATCCGGGGCCAACGTCCTGACTTTC; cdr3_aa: CASRRSGANVLTF